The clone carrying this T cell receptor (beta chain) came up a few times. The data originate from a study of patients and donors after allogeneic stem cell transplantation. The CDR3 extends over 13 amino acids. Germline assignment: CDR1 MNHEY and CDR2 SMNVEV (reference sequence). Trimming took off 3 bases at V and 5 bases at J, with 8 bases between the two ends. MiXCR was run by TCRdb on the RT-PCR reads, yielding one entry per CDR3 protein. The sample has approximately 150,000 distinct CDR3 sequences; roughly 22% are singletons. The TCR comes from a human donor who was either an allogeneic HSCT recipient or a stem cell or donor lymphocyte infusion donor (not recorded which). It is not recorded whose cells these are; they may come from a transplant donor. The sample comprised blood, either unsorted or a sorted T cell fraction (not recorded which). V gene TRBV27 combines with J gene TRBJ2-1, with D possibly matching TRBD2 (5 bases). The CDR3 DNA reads TGTGCCAGCAGTTTGGACGGGGACAATGAGCAGTTCTTC. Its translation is CASSLDGDNEQFF.